This T cell receptor (beta chain) is drawn from a study of blood T cell repertoires in COVID-19. Study details: Acute and convalescent COVID-19 specimens originated in the United States, Italy and Spain.

The table came from immunoSEQ multiplex PCR; TCRdb's copy has only in-frame clones and leaves some out. The table lists 200,000 to 250,000 clones, approximately 80% of them singletons, with about 8.9% in the top ten. This CDR3 comprises 16 residues. Trimming cost V 7 bases and J 0 bases, with 16 bases left between them. CDR1 is MDHEN and CDR2 is SYDVKM in the germline V gene. The chain employs TRBV28 and TRBJ1-5; maybe TRBD1 (5 bases). The sequenced sample consisted of PBMCs or T cells enriched from blood (not recorded which). The TCR comes from a woman in her fifties or sixties with acute COVID-19. The CDR3 DNA is TGTGCCAGCAACCCCCAAGGCCAGGGTAGCAATCAGCCCCAGCATTTT. It translates to CASNPQGQGSNQPQHF. Together with reference TRBV28 and TRBJ1-5, the CDR3 gives the full variable domain: DVKVTQSSRYLVKRTGEKVFLECVQDMDHENMFWYRQDPGLGLRLIYFSYDVKMKEKGDIPEGYSVSREKKERFSLILESASTNQTSMYLCASNPQGQGSNQPQHFGDGTRLSIL.